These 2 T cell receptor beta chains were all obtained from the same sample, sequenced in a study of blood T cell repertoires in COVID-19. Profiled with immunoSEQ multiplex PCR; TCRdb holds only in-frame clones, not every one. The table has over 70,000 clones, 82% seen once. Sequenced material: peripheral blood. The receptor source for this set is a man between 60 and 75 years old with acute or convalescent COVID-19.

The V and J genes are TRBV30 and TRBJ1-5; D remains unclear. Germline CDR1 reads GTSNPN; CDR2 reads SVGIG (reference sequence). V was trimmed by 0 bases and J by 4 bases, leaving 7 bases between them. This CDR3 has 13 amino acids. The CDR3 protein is CAWSVRDNQPQHF. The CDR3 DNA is TGTGCCTGGAGTGTACGGGATAATCAGCCCCAGCATTTT.

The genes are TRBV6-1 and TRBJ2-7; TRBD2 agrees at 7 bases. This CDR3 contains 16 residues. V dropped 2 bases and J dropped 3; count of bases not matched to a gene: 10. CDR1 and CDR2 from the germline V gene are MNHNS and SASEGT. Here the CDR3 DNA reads TGTGCCAGCAGTGAACCCCCAGCGGGATACTTCTACGAGCAGTACTTC. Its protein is CASSEPPAGYFYEQYF.